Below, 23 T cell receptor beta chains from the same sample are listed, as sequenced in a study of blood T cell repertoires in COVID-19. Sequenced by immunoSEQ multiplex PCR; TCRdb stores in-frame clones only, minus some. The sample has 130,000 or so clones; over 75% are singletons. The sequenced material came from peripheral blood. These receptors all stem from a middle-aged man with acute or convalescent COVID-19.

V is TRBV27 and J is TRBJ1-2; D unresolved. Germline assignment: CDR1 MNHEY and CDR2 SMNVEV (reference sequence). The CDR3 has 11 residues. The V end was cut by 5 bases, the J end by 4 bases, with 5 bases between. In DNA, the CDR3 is TGTGCCAGCAGTGGAGTCTATGGCTACACCTTC. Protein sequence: CASSGVYGYTF.

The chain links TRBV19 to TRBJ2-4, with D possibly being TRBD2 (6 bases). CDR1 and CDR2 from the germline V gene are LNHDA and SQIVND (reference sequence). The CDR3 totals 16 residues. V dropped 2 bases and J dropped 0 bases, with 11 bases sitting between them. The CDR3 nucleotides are TGTGCCAGTAGTATAAGGGAGGAGGGAGCCAAAAACATTCAGTACTTC. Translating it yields CASSIREEGAKNIQYF.

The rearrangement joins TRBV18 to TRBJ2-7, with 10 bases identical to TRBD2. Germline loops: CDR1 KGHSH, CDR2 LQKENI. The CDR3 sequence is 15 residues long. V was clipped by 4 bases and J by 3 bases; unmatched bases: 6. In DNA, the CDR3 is TGTGCCAGCTCACTTTCTAGCGGGAGTGACTACGAGCAGTACTTC. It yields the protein CASSLSSGSDYEQYF.

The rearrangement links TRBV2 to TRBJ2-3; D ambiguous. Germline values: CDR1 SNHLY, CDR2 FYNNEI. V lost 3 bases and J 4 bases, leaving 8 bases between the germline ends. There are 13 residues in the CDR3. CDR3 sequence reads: CASSDLVPDTQYF. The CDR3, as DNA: TGTGCCAGCAGTGACCTAGTTCCAGATACGCAGTATTTT. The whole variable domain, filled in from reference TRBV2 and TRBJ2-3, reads EPEVTQTPSHQVTQMGQEVILRCVPISNHLYFYWYRQILGQKVEFLVSFYNNEISEKSEIFDDQFSVERPDGSNFTLKIRSTKLEDSAMYFCASSDLVPDTQYFGPGTRLTVL.

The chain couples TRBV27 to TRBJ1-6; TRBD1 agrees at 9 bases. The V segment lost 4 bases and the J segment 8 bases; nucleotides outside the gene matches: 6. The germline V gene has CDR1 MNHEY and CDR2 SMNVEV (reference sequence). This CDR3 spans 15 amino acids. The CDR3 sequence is CASSYSGTGYSPLHF. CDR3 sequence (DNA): TGTGCCAGCAGTTATTCCGGGACAGGGTATTCACCCCTCCACTTT.

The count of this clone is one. CDR3 bases: TGTGCCAGCTCACCACAGAGTCCGTCAGGGGCGGTCGCCTATGGCTACACCTTC. Protein: CASSPQSPSGAVAYGYTF. V and J are TRBV18 and TRBJ1-2; perhaps TRBD1 as D (6 bases). V was shortened by 1 base and J by 4 bases, with 22 bases between the two germline ends. This CDR3 has 18 residues. Germline CDR1 reads KGHSH; CDR2 reads LQKENI. Full variable domain (outside the CDR3, taken from reference TRBV18 and TRBJ1-2): NAGVMQNPRHLVRRRGQEARLRCSPMKGHSHVYWYRQLPEEGLKFMVYLQKENIIDESGMPKERFSAEFPKEGPSILRIQQVVRGDSAAYFCASSPQSPSGAVAYGYTFGSGTRLTVV.

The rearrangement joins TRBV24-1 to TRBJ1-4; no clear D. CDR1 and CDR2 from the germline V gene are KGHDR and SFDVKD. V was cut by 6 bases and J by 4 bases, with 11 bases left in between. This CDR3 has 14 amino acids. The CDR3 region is CATSPAGGNEKLFF. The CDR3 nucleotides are TGTGCCACCAGTCCCGCCGGCGGTAATGAAAAACTGTTTTTT.

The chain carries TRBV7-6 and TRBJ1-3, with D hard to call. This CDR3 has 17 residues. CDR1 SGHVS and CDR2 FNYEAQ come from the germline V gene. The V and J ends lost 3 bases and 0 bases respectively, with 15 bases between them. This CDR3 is CASSFSGDPLSGNTIYF. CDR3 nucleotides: TGTGCCAGCAGCTTTTCCGGGGATCCCCTCTCTGGAAACACCATATATTTT. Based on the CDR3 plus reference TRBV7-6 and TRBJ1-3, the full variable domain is GAGVSQSPRYKVTKRGQDVALRCDPISGHVSLYWYRQALGQGPEFLTYFNYEAQQDKSGLPNDRFSAERPEGSISTLTIQRTEQRDSAMYRCASSFSGDPLSGNTIYFGEGSWLTVV.

This CDR3 reads CATSIGKQGIYGYTF. The CDR3 nucleotides read TGTGCCACCAGCATCGGGAAACAGGGGATCTATGGCTACACCTTC. This chain joins TRBV15 and TRBJ1-2; 7 nucleotides align to TRBD1. Germline V CDR1 and CDR2: LNHNV, YYDKDF (reference sequence). J was trimmed by 4 bases and V by 4 bases; bases with no gene match: 9. The CDR3 extends over 15 amino acids.

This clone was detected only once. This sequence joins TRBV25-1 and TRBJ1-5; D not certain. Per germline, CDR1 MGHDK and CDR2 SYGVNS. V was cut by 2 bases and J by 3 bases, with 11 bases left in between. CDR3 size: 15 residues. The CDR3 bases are TGTGCCAGCAGTGAAGCTTCCGGAGACAATCAGCCCCAGCATTTT. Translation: CASSEASGDNQPQHF.

CDR3 nucleotides: TGTGCCAGTAGTTGGGGGAGTGTGGGGGAGGGCCCGTACGAGCAGTACTTC. It is translated as CASSWGSVGEGPYEQYF. The chain employs TRBV19 and TRBJ2-7; 7 bases map to TRBD2. The junction had 17 bases not matched to a gene; V was cut back by 5 bases and J by 4 bases. Per germline, CDR1 LNHDA and CDR2 SQIVND (reference sequence). This CDR3 has 17 amino acids.

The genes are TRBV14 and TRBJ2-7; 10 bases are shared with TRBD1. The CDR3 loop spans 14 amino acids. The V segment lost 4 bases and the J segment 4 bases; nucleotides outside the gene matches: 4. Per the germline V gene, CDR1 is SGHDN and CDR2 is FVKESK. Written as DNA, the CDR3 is TGTGCCAGCAGCCCGGGACAGGGGCAGTACGAGCAGTACTTC. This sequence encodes CASSPGQGQYEQYF.

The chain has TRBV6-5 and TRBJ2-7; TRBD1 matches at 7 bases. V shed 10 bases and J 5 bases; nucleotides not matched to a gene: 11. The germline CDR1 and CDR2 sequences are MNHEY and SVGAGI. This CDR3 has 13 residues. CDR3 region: CATYRDRHHEQYF. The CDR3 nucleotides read TGTGCCACCTATCGGGACAGACACCACGAGCAGTACTTC.

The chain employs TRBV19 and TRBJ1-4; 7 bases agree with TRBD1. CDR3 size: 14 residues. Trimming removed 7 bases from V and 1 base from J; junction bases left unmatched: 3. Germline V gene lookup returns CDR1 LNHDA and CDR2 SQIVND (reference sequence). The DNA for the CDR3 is TGTGCCAGTAACCCAGGGGGAACTAATGAAAAACTGTTTTTT. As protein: CASNPGGTNEKLFF.

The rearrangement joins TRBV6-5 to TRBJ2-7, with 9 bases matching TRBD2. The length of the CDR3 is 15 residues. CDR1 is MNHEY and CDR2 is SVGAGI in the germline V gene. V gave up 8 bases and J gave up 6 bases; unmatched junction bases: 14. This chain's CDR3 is CASGKGLAGRAEQYF. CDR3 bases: TGTGCCAGCGGCAAGGGTCTAGCGGGAAGGGCCGAGCAGTACTTC.

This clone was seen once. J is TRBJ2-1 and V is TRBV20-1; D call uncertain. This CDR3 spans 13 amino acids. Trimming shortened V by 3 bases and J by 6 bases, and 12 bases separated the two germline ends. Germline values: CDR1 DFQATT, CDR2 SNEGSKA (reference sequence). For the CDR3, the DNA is TGCAGTGCTAGTGGCTTAGGAGTCAATGAGCAGTTCTTC. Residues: CSASGLGVNEQFF.

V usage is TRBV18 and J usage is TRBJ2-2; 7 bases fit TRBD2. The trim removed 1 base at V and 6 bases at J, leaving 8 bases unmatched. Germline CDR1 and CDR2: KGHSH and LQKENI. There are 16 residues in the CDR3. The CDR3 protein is CASSPREGAAPGELFF. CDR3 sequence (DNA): TGTGCCAGCTCACCACGGGAGGGCGCGGCGCCCGGGGAGCTGTTTTTT.

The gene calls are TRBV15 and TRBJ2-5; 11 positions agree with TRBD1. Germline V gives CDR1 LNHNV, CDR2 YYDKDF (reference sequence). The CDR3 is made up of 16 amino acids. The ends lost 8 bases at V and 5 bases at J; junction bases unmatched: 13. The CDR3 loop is CATRTTRDRGAETQYF. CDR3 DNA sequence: TGTGCCACCCGCACAACGAGGGACAGGGGGGCCGAGACCCAGTACTTC.

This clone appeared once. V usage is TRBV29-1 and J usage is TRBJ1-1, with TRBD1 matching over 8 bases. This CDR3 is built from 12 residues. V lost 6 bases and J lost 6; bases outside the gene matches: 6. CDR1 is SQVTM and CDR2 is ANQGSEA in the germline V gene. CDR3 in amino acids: CSVQDRGAEAFF. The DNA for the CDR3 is TGCAGCGTCCAAGACAGGGGCGCTGAAGCTTTCTTT.

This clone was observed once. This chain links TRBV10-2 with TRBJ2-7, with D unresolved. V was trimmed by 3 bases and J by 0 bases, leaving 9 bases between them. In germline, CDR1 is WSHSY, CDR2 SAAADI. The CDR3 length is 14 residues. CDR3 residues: CASSDRPFSYEQYF. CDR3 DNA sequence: TGCGCCAGCAGTGACCGTCCCTTCTCCTACGAGCAGTACTTC.

The CDR3 coding sequence is TGTGCCAGCAGCTTTTGGGGTGCGGGTGCAGATACGCAGTATTTT. It translates to CASSFWGAGADTQYF. The chain employs TRBV7-2 and TRBJ2-3; D perhaps matches TRBD2 (5 bases). From germline, CDR1 is SGHTA and CDR2 FQGNSA. CDR3 size: 15 residues. Trimming removed 3 bases at V and 4 bases at J, with 14 bases between.

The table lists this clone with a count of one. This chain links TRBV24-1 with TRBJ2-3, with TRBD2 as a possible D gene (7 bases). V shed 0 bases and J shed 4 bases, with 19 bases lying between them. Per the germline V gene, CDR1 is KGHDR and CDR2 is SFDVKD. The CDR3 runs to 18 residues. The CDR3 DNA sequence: TGTGCCACCAGTGATTTGCATGGACCTGGGGGGGGCCCAGATACGCAGTATTTT. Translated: CATSDLHGPGGGPDTQYF.

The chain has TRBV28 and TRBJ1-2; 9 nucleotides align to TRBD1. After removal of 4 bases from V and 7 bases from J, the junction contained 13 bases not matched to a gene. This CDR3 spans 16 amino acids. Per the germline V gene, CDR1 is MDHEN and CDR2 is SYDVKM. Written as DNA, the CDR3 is TGTGCCAGCAGTTCCTCTGGGACAGGGTTACGTGGTGGCTACACCTTC. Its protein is CASSSSGTGLRGGYTF.